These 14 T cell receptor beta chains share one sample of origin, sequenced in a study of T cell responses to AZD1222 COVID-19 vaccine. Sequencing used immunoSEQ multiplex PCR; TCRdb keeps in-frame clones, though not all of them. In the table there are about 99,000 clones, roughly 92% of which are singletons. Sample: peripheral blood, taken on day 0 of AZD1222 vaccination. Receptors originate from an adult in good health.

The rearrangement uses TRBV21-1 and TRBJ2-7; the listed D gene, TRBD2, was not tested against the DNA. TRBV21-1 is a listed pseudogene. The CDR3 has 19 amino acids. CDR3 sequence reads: CASSKKSQTSGRPPYEQYF. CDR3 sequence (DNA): TGTGCCAGCAGCAAAAAGTCCCAGACTAGCGGGAGGCCCCCCTACGAGCAGTACTTC.

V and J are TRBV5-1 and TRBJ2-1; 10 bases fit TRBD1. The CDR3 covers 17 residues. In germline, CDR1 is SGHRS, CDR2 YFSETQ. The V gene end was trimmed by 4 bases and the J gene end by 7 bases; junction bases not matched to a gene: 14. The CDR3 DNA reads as TGCGCCAGCAGCCGTGGGGGGCCCGACAGGGGGCGAAATGAGCAGTTCTTC. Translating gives CASSRGGPDRGRNEQFF.

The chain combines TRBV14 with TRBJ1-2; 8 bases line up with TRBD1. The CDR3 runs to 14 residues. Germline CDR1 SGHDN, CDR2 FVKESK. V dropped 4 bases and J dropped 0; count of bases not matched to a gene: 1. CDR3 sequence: CASSPGGTNYGYTF. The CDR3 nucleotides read TGTGCCAGCAGCCCAGGGGGCACTAACTATGGCTACACCTTC.

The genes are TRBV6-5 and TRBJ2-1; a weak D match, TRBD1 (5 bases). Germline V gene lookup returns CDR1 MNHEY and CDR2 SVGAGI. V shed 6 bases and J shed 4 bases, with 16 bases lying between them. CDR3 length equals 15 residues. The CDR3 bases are TGTGCCAGCAGCCCCAGACAGTCCCGATACAATGAGCAGTTCTTC. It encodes CASSPRQSRYNEQFF.

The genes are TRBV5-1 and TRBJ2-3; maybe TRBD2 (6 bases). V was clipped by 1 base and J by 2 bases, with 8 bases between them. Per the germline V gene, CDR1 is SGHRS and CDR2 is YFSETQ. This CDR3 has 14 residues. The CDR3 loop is CASSLTSNTDTQYF. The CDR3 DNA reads TGCGCCAGCAGCTTGACTAGCAACACAGATACGCAGTATTTT.

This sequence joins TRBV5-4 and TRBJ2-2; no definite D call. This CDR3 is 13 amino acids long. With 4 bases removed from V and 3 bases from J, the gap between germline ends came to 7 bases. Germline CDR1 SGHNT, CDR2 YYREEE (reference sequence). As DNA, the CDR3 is TGTGCCAGCAGCCCCCCCGACACCGGGGAGCTGTTTTTT. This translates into CASSPPDTGELFF.

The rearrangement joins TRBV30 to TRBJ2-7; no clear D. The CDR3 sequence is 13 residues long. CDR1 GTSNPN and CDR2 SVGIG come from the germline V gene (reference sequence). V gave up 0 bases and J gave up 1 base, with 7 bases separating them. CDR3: CAWSVRRSYEQYF. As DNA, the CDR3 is TGTGCCTGGAGTGTACGGAGATCCTACGAGCAGTACTTC.

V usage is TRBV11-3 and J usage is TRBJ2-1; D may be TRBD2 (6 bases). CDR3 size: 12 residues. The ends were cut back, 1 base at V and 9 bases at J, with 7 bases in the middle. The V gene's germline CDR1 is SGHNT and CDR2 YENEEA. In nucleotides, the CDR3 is TGTGCCAGCAGCTTAGGGAGGGCTGAGCAGTTCTTC. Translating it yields CASSLGRAEQFF.

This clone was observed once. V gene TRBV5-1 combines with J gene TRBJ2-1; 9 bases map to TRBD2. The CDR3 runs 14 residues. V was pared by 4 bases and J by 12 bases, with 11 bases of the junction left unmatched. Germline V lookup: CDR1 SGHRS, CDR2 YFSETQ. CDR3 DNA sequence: TGCGCCAGCAGCCATGCTAGCGGGGCACTCGGGCAGTTCTTC. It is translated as CASSHASGALGQFF.

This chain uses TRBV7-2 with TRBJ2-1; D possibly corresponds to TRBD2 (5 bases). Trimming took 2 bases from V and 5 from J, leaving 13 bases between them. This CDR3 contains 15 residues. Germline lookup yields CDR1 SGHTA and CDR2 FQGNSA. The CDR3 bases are TGTGCCAGCAGCTTAAGCGCTAGCTGGGACAATGAGCAGTTCTTC. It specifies CASSLSASWDNEQFF.

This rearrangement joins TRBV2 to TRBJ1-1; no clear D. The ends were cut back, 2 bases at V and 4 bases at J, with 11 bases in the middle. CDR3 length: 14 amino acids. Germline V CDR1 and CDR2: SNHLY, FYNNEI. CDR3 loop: CASSELRVATEAFF. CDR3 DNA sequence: TGTGCCAGCAGTGAATTAAGGGTTGCCACTGAAGCTTTCTTT. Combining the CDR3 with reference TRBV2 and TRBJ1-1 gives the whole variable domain EPEVTQTPSHQVTQMGQEVILRCVPISNHLYFYWYRQILGQKVEFLVSFYNNEISEKSEIFDDQFSVERPDGSNFTLKIRSTKLEDSAMYFCASSELRVATEAFFGQGTRLTVV.

CDR3 nucleotide sequence: TGTGCCAGCTCAGGGACAGGTTTCAATCAGCCCCAGCATTTT. It encodes CASSGTGFNQPQHF. This sequence joins TRBV18 and TRBJ1-5; 8 bases align to TRBD1. V lost 5 bases and J lost 3; bases outside the gene matches: 3. CDR1 and CDR2 from the germline V gene are KGHSH and LQKENI. The CDR3 runs 14 residues.

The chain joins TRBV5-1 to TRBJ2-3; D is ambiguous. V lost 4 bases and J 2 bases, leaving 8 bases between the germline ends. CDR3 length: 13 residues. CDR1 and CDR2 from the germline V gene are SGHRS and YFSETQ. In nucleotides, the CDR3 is TGCGCCAGCAGCGAAAGGGTCACAGATACGCAGTATTTT. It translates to CASSERVTDTQYF.

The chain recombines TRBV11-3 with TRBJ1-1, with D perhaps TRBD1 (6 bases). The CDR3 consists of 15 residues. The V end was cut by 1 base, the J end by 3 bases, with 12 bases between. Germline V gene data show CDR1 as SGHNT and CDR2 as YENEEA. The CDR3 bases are TGTGCCAGCAGCTTAGCCGGGGGCGGGGACACTGAAGCTTTCTTT. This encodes CASSLAGGGDTEAFF.